The rows below give T cell receptor beta chains drawn from one sample of a study of T cell repertoires in cytomegalovirus infection. The antigens of these receptors remain unknown. TCRdb called the reads again in MiXCR, with one record for every CDR3 protein. Found here are fewer than 1,000,000 distinct CDR3 sequences, around 29% of them singletons; the top ten hold over 13%. The sequenced sample was cultured CD8+ T cells from PBMCs, obtained from culture after CMV antigen stimulation. Receptors originate from a human donor in good health (CMV status not recorded). Some clones in this sample may be carry-over from other donors' samples. The CDR3 runs from the conserved cysteine through the conserved F or W. A D gene is named only where the DNA matches it firmly. Only some rows state a clone size, as once, few, many or a class for expanded clones.

D	V	J	size	CDR3	DNA
TRBD2	TRBV24-1	TRBJ2-5	once	CATSDHLAGGQETQYF	TGTGCCACCAGTGACCATCTAGCGGGGGGGCAAGAGACCCAGTACTTC
TRBD2	TRBV27	TRBJ2-1	.	CASSPQGAGLRGDEQFF	TGTGCCAGCAGTCCGCAGGGAGCGGGGTTGCGGGGGGATGAGCAGTTCTTC
.	TRBV4-3	TRBJ2-1	.	CASSQGAGYAGSSYNEQFF	TGCGCCAGCAGCCAAGGCGCAGGGTACGCGGGGAGCTCCTACAATGAGCAGTTCTTC
.	TRBV10-3	TRBJ2-6	few	CAISEGPSGANVLTF	TGTGCCATCAGTGAAGGACCGTCTGGGGCCAACGTCCTGACTTTC
.	TRBV5-6	TRBJ1-1	few	CASSLADVAAPGTEAFF	TGTGCCAGCAGCTTGGCCGACGTAGCGGCCCCGGGCACTGAAGCTTTCTTT
.	TRBV7-8	TRBJ2-7	few	CASSLEGGGDEQYF	TGTGCCAGCAGCTTAGAGGGGGGCGGGGACGAGCAGTACTTC
.	TRBV7-8	TRBJ2-3	few	CASSFLQDLTDTQYF	TGTGCCAGCAGCTTCTTACAGGACCTCACAGATACGCAGTATTTT
.	TRBV27	TRBJ1-5	.	CASSLHGANQPQHF	TGTGCCAGCAGTTTACATGGGGCCAATCAGCCCCAGCATTTT
.	TRBV27	TRBJ1-1	.	CATVFGGWKAFF	TGTGCCACCGTTTTCGGGGGATGGAAAGCTTTCTTT
.	TRBV6-2/TRBV6-3	TRBJ2-5	.	CASGRLEESGETQYF	TGTGCCAGCGGACGTTTGGAGGAAAGTGGAGAGACCCAGTACTTC
.	TRBV27	TRBJ2-1	.	CASSTTESSYNEQFF	TGTGCCAGCAGCACGACCGAGAGCTCCTACAATGAGCAGTTCTTC
TRBD1	TRBV7-6	TRBJ1-4	many	CASSPAGTGGLGEKLFF	TGTGCCAGCAGCCCAGCCGGGACAGGAGGATTAGGGGAAAAACTGTTTTTT
TRBD1	TRBV19	TRBJ2-1	.	CASSMPGGYNEQFF	TGTGCCAGTAGTATGCCAGGGGGCTACAATGAGCAGTTCTTC
.	TRBV7-6	TRBJ1-1	many	CASMREGLETEAFF	TGTGCCAGCATGAGAGAGGGGTTGGAGACTGAAGCTTTCTTT
TRBD2	TRBV7-2	TRBJ2-5	many	CASSLNREGGRETQYF	TGTGCCAGCAGCTTAAATCGGGAGGGGGGGAGGGAGACCCAGTACTTC
TRBD2	TRBV7-2	TRBJ2-1	many	CASSTSSGPREQFF	TGTGCCAGCAGCACCAGTAGCGGGCCGCGGGAGCAGTTCTTC
TRBD1	TRBV11-1	TRBJ2-7	few	CASSFLGQENYEQYF	TGTGCCAGCAGCTTCTTGGGACAGGAAAACTACGAGCAGTACTTC
TRBD2	TRBV7-6	TRBJ2-3	many	CASSLAGGGADTQYF	TGTGCCAGCAGCTTAGCGGGGGGAGGGGCAGATACGCAGTATTTT
.	TRBV9	TRBJ1-2	.	CASSVDSNYGYTF	TGTGCCAGCAGCGTAGACTCTAACTATGGCTACACCTTC
.	TRBV20-1	TRBJ2-1	few	CSAQAGGDYNEQFF	TGCAGTGCTCAGGCAGGGGGGGACTACAATGAGCAGTTCTTC
.	TRBV7-6	TRBJ1-2	.	CASSLGRGKGYTF	TGTGCCAGCAGCTTAGGAAGAGGGAAGGGCTACACCTTC
TRBD2	TRBV14	TRBJ2-3	few	CASSFWGGFDTQYF	TGTGCCAGCAGCTTTTGGGGGGGTTTCGATACGCAGTATTTT
TRBD1	TRBV2	TRBJ1-1	.	CASGKQGHTEAFF	TGTGCCAGCGGAAAACAGGGGCACACTGAAGCTTTCTTT
.	TRBV2	TRBJ1-3	.	CATHAVTGRGFSGNTIYF	TGTGCCACCCACGCCGTGACAGGTCGGGGTTTCTCTGGAAACACCATATATTTT
.	TRBV19	TRBJ1-2	.	CASSAGTGDYGYTF	TGTGCCAGTAGTGCAGGGACCGGCGACTATGGCTACACCTTC
.	TRBV6-6	TRBJ2-5	few	CASSYQGLQETQYF	TGTGCCAGCAGTTACCAGGGGCTACAAGAGACCCAGTACTTC
.	TRBV28	TRBJ1-2	.	CASSNTLRNDPNYGYTF	TGTGCCAGCAGCAATACCCTTAGAAACGATCCTAACTATGGCTACACCTTC
TRBD1	TRBV6-6	TRBJ1-4	.	CASRTGKGEKLFF	TGTGCCAGCAGGACAGGGAAAGGAGAAAAACTGTTTTTT
.	TRBV7-9	TRBJ1-4	.	CASIGQGMDEKLFF	TGTGCCAGCATCGGGCAGGGTATGGATGAAAAACTGTTTTTT
.	TRBV19	TRBJ1-5	.	CASSAAGVSNQPQHF	TGTGCCAGTAGCGCGGCAGGGGTGAGCAATCAGCCCCAGCATTTT
.	TRBV20-1	TRBJ1-2	.	CSARDRAAGYGYTF	TGCAGTGCTAGAGATAGGGCGGCAGGGTATGGCTACACCTTC
.	TRBV14	TRBJ2-1	few	CASSRPYPVEQGGEQFF	TGTGCCAGCAGCCGACCTTACCCGGTCGAGCAGGGCGGAGAGCAGTTCTTC
.	TRBV7-9	TRBJ2-3	.	CASSSSNRALADTQYF	TGTGCCAGCAGCTCAAGCAACAGGGCTCTGGCAGATACGCAGTATTTT